The 28 T cell receptor beta chains reported below all come from one sample, sequenced in a study of response to subunit inactivated influenza vaccine listed by TCRdb under 2018. The library was prepared using RT-PCR. TCRdb records Illumina HiSeq 2500 as the sequencer. The public reads were run again by TCRdb, first through fastp at Q25 and then through MiXCR, and only productive beta chains were kept. Rows are unified per CDR3 protein, each entry keeping the most common DNA and genes. This sample holds 550,000 to 600,000 distinct CDR3 sequences; about 10% were observed only once. Around 9.6% of the sample rests with the top ten. The material sequenced was PBMCs from blood, taken on the day of vaccination. Every receptor here comes from a middle-aged man who received an inactivated influenza vaccine. Donor details come from another sample of the same person, matched by shared clones.

This clonotype was counted only a few times. The chain carries TRBV7-2 and TRBJ2-3, with no clear D. The germline CDR1 and CDR2 sequences are SGHTA and FQGNSA. The CDR3 loop spans 13 amino acids. Trimming shortened V by 5 bases and J by 5 bases, and 11 bases separated the two germline ends. The CDR3 sequence: CASSTPKGDTQYF. Written as DNA, the CDR3 is TGTGCCAGCAGCACGCCCAAGGGAGATACGCAGTATTTT.

The rearrangement uses TRBV20-1 and TRBJ1-1, with D possibly TRBD1 on 5 matching bases. V gave up 0 bases and J gave up 7 bases, with 15 bases separating them. The CDR3 totals 14 residues. Germline V gene lookup returns CDR1 DFQATT and CDR2 SNEGSKA (reference sequence). The CDR3 DNA is TGCAGTGCTAGAGAGCCGGGGAGGGGAAATGAAGCTTTCTTT. Translation: CSAREPGRGNEAFF.

This chain links TRBV7-3 with TRBJ2-5, with D possibly being TRBD2 (5 bases). Germline values: CDR1 SGHTA, CDR2 FQGTGA. Trimming removed 5 bases from V and 4 bases from J, with 11 bases in between. The CDR3 totals 13 residues. CDR3 sequence reads: CASSPSRGETQYF. The DNA for the CDR3 is TGTGCCAGCAGCCCCTCCCGGGGAGAGACCCAGTACTTC. Supplemented by reference TRBV7-3 and TRBJ2-5, the full variable domain reads GAGVSQTPSNKVTEKGKYVELRCDPISGHTALYWYRQSLGQGPEFLIYFQGTGAADDSGLPNDRFFAVRPEGSVSTLKIQRTERGDSAVYLCASSPSRGETQYFGPGTRLLVL.

This clonotype has at least ten counts. The chain combines TRBV4-3 with TRBJ2-7, with D maybe TRBD2 (6 bases). The ends were cut back, 3 bases at V and 3 bases at J, with 12 bases in the middle. The V gene's germline CDR1 is LGHNA and CDR2 YSLEER. The length of the CDR3 is 14 residues. The CDR3 DNA sequence: TGCGCCAGCAGCCACCGGGACTCGATCTACGAGCAGTACTTC. It codes for CASSHRDSIYEQYF.

This clonotype was counted only a few times. At one end the junction does not follow the germline gene, possibly because of a read error. The chain carries TRBV6-5 and TRBJ1-1; D gene unclear. The CDR3 extends over 10 amino acids. Per germline, CDR1 MNHEY and CDR2 SVGAGI. The CDR3 DNA follows: TGTGCCAGCAGTTACCCCTGGCAAATCTTT. This codes for CASSYPWQIF.

The rearrangement joins TRBV6-2 or TRBV6-3 to TRBJ2-1, with 12 bases identical to TRBD2. CDR1 is MNHEY and CDR2 is SVGEGT in the germline V gene. With V trimmed by 2 bases and J by 10 bases, 3 bases remained unmatched. The CDR3 totals 14 residues. The CDR3 DNA is TGTGCCAGCAGTTACGGCACTAGCGGGAGGGAGCAGTTCTTC. Translating it yields CASSYGTSGREQFF.

The chain uses TRBV7-2 and TRBJ2-3; D is possibly TRBD2 (6 bases). This CDR3 comprises 15 residues. Deletions cut 5 bases from V and 1 base from J, with 13 bases between. Germline values: CDR1 SGHTA, CDR2 FQGNSA. In DNA, the CDR3 is TGTGCCAGCAGCCCCTCTCGCGGGGGCACAGATACGCAGTATTTT. This sequence encodes CASSPSRGGTDTQYF.

The chain uses TRBV20-1 and TRBJ2-5, with a possible D match to TRBD2 (6 bases). The CDR3 extends over 12 amino acids. Germline values: CDR1 DFQATT, CDR2 SNEGSKA (reference sequence). Trimming cost V 6 bases and J 3 bases, with 11 bases left between them. CDR3 amino acids: CSALGGEETQYF. The CDR3 nucleotides read TGCAGTGCCTTGGGGGGAGAAGAGACCCAGTACTTC.

This clonotype was picked up many times. This chain joins TRBV27 and TRBJ1-4; D unclear. The ends were cut back, 4 bases at V and 3 bases at J, with 9 bases in the middle. The germline gives CDR1 MNHEY, CDR2 SMNVEV (reference sequence). CDR3 length: 14 residues. This CDR3 is CASSSDWANEKLFF. The CDR3 DNA reads TGTGCCAGCAGTTCCGATTGGGCTAATGAAAAACTGTTTTTT.

This clonotype showed up just a few times. The gene calls are TRBV2 and TRBJ2-1, with no clear D. This CDR3 is 11 amino acids long. Trimming shortened V by 6 bases and J by 7 bases, and 7 bases separated the two germline ends. Germline values: CDR1 SNHLY, CDR2 FYNNEI. In DNA, the CDR3 is TGTGCCAGCAGACTGGGAAATGAGCAGTTCTTC. It codes for CASRLGNEQFF.

This clonotype was found many times. J is TRBJ1-1 and V is TRBV4-3, with D possibly matching TRBD1 (6 bases). This CDR3 comprises 15 residues. The germline V gene encodes CDR1 LGHNA and CDR2 YSLEER. Trimming pared 0 bases from V and 7 bases from J, leaving 15 bases between. CDR3 in amino acids: CASSQDPGARDEAFF. In nucleotides, the CDR3 is TGCGCCAGCAGCCAAGATCCGGGGGCGCGAGATGAAGCTTTCTTT.

This clonotype was counted ten times or more. This chain connects TRBV2 to TRBJ1-2, with D maybe TRBD1 (6 bases). The germline V gene has CDR1 SNHLY and CDR2 FYNNEI. The V end lost 4 bases, the J end lost 2 bases, and 17 bases lay between the germline ends. The CDR3 contains 16 residues. The CDR3 bases are TGTGCCAGCAGTGTCCCCGCCACCAGGGGCAACTATGGCTACACCTTC. Translation gives CASSVPATRGNYGYTF.

The CDR3 DNA reads TGTGCCAGCAGTTACCCCGGACGGACAATGACCTACGAGCAGTACTTC. This translates into CASSYPGRTMTYEQYF. The chain carries TRBV6-2 or TRBV6-3 and TRBJ2-7; perhaps TRBD1 as D (5 bases). The V end lost 2 bases, the J end lost 2 bases, and 16 bases lay between the germline ends. The CDR3 contains 16 residues. The germline V gene has CDR1 MNHEY and CDR2 SVGEGT.

CDR3 residues: CASSQGSTATEAFF. Written as DNA, the CDR3 is TGTGCCAGCAGCCAAGGGTCTACGGCCACTGAAGCTTTCTTT. J is TRBJ1-1 and V is TRBV4-2; D gene uncertain. Per the germline V gene, CDR1 is LGHNA and CDR2 is YNFKEQ. Trimming left V 1 base short and J 4 bases short, with 10 bases between. This CDR3 comprises 14 residues.

V gene TRBV4-1 combines with J gene TRBJ1-5; D uncertain. CDR1 is MGHRA and CDR2 is YSYEKL in the germline V gene. V gave up 1 base and J gave up 3 bases, with 10 bases separating them. The CDR3 has 15 amino acids. CDR3 sequence: CASSQVGRTNQPQHF. The DNA for the CDR3 is TGCGCCAGCAGCCAAGTAGGGCGCACCAATCAGCCCCAGCATTTT.

This clonotype occurred many times. V and J are TRBV7-2 and TRBJ2-1; no clear D. This CDR3 comprises 15 residues. From germline, CDR1 is SGHTA and CDR2 FQGNSA. The V gene lost 5 bases and the J gene lost 0 bases, with 11 bases spanning the gap. The CDR3 sequence is CASSPVSFSYNEQFF. The CDR3, as DNA: TGTGCCAGCAGCCCTGTCTCGTTCTCCTACAATGAGCAGTTCTTC.

The V call is TRBV3-1, the J call TRBJ2-2, with a weak D call TRBD2 (7 bases). The CDR3 extends over 16 amino acids. The germline gives CDR1 LGHDT, CDR2 YNNKEL (reference sequence). With 8 bases removed from V and 2 bases from J, the gap between germline ends came to 18 bases. In nucleotides, the CDR3 is TGTGCCAGCTCACCGGAGGGGGGGCGTAACACCGGGGAGCTGTTTTTT. Its protein product is CASSPEGGRNTGELFF.

This clonotype came up many times. The chain recombines TRBV2 with TRBJ2-4; D uncertain. CDR1 is SNHLY, CDR2 FYNNEI, per germline. V gave up 2 bases and J gave up 0 bases, with 11 bases separating them. The CDR3 consists of 16 residues. The CDR3 here is CASSESAGLAKNIQYF. CDR3 DNA: TGTGCCAGCAGTGAAAGTGCTGGGTTAGCCAAAAACATTCAGTACTTC.

The V call is TRBV12-3 or TRBV12-4, the J call TRBJ1-3, with TRBD1 matching over 10 bases. CDR3 length: 16 residues. V lost 0 bases to trimming and J lost 4 bases; unmatched junction nucleotides: 3. The CDR3 nucleotides read TGTGCCAGCAGTTTAGCGGGACAGGGGAACGGAAACACCATATATTTT. As protein: CASSLAGQGNGNTIYF.

This clonotype occurred many times. This rearrangement joins TRBV5-1 to TRBJ2-1, with D possibly called TRBD1 or TRBD2 (6 bases each). V was pared by 1 base and J by 0 bases, with 20 bases between. Germline-derived CDR1 and CDR2 are SGHRS and YFSETQ. The CDR3 contains 19 residues. Written as DNA, the CDR3 is TGCGCCAGCAGCTTGTCGGGACGTTTCGGGGGCGCCTCCTACAATGAGCAGTTCTTC. Translated: CASSLSGRFGGASYNEQFF.

This chain joins TRBV12-3 or TRBV12-4 and TRBJ2-4; D uncertain. The V end was cut by 5 bases, the J end by 8 bases, with 7 bases between. This CDR3 is built from 11 residues. The CDR3 region is CASSLADIQYF. Here the CDR3 DNA reads TGTGCCAGCAGTCTCGCAGACATTCAGTACTTC.

The chain uses TRBV25-1 and TRBJ2-5; D unclear. The V gene lost 5 bases and the J gene lost 0 bases, with 16 bases spanning the gap. CDR1 and CDR2 (germline): MGHDK, SYGVNS. The CDR3 is 16 amino acids. For the CDR3, the DNA is TGTGCCAGCAGTCCCCAAGGGCTCAATCACCAAGAGACCCAGTACTTC. Its protein product is CASSPQGLNHQETQYF.

The rearrangement uses TRBV11-2 and TRBJ2-5; TRBD2 is a possible D gene (6 bases). This CDR3 has 15 residues. Germline V gene sequence: CDR1 SGHAT, CDR2 FQNNGV. Deletions cut 5 bases from V and 0 bases from J, with 13 bases between. CDR3 region: CASSHPWRDQETQYF. CDR3 coding DNA: TGTGCCAGCAGCCATCCCTGGAGGGACCAAGAGACCCAGTACTTC.

This clonotype occurred a few times. V gene TRBV15 combines with J gene TRBJ2-2; perhaps TRBD1 as D (5 bases). Germline V gives CDR1 LNHNV, CDR2 YYDKDF (reference sequence). The length of the CDR3 is 14 residues. V lost 1 base, J lost 5 bases, and 8 bases lay in between. CDR3 nucleotide sequence: TGTGCCACCAGCAGAGTAGGGGCGACCGGGGAGCTGTTTTTT. Translated, it gives CATSRVGATGELFF.

This clonotype has more than one count but fewer than ten. CDR3 sequence: CASSAGRQVSYNEQFF. Written as DNA, the CDR3 is TGTGCCAGCAGCGCCGGTAGACAGGTCTCCTACAATGAGCAGTTCTTC. J is TRBJ2-1 and V is TRBV9, with a tentative D call TRBD1 (6 bases). Germline V gene data show CDR1 as SGDLS and CDR2 as YYNGEE. CDR3 length: 16 amino acids. Trimming pared 3 bases from V and 0 bases from J, leaving 13 bases between.

The gene calls are TRBV9 and TRBJ2-3; TRBD2 matches at 9 bases. The CDR3 sequence is 17 residues long. J lost 3 bases, V lost 1 base, and 9 bases had no gene match. Germline V CDR1 and CDR2: SGDLS, YYNGEE. In nucleotides, the CDR3 is TGTGCCAGCAGCGTATTGGGCGCGCGGGAGGGAACAGATACGCAGTATTTT. It codes for CASSVLGAREGTDTQYF.

There are a few counts of this clonotype. The rearrangement joins TRBV20-1 to TRBJ1-2; D is ambiguous. The germline gives CDR1 DFQATT, CDR2 SNEGSKA (reference sequence). V lost 0 bases, J lost 8 bases, and 13 bases lay in between. The CDR3 extends over 13 amino acids. This CDR3 reads CSARDPPGIGYTF. CDR3 sequence (DNA): TGCAGTGCTAGAGATCCGCCGGGGATAGGCTACACCTTC.

This chain links TRBV18 with TRBJ2-7, with 9 positions matching TRBD1. The CDR3 spans 16 residues. The germline V gene has CDR1 KGHSH and CDR2 LQKENI. The junction had 12 bases not matched to a gene; V was cut back by 6 bases and J by 3 bases. The CDR3 here is CASSRAPGTGYYEQYF. In DNA, the CDR3 is TGTGCCAGCTCGCGAGCCCCCGGGACAGGGTACTACGAGCAGTACTTC.